The entry that follows covers one TCR beta chain sequence. The data were obtained in a study of blood T cell repertoires in COVID-19. Whole-study context: Sites across the United States, Italy and Spain contributed samples from acute and convalescent COVID-19. Sources were T cells, B-cell-depleted T cells, or PBMCs; the material itself was cDNA or gDNA.

Per the original data handling: Nucleated cell number was recorded as an estimate derived from reference gene primer amplification. Measured with immunoSEQ multiplex PCR; TCRdb has only the in-frame clones, and not every one. V, J and clone size were drawn from that table, and D and trimming were deduced from the DNA. The data contain tens of thousands of clones, around 90% of them singletons. This CDR3 is 12 amino acids long. Trimming took 1 base from V and 5 from J, leaving 3 bases between them. Germline V CDR1 and CDR2: LGHDT, YNNKEL (reference sequence). The material sequenced was peripheral blood. The sequence was obtained from a human donor in a cohort sampled during active COVID-19. This chain joins TRBV3-1 (or the pseudogene TRBV3-2) and TRBJ2-1; unclear D gene. The CDR3 is CASSQGDNEQFF. CDR3 coding DNA: TGTGCCAGCAGCCAAGGAGACAATGAGCAGTTCTTC.